The present TCR beta chain was sequenced within a study of radiotherapy plus CTLA-4 blockade in lung cancer. Study results and caveats: Reportedly, early blood T cell clone dynamics best predicted response, with interferon-beta. In blood, after radiotherapy plus ipilimumab, tumor-derived TCR clones expanded.

The assay was immunoSEQ multiplex PCR, and TCRdb's table has in-frame clones only and misses some. The table lists 83,000 or so clones, 75% to 90% of them singletons. As regards this clone: Its antigen remains unknown.

The V gene's germline CDR1 is SGHNT and CDR2 YYREEE (reference sequence). V was cut by 0 bases and J by 10 bases, with 17 bases left in between. This CDR3 spans 16 amino acids. Material: peripheral blood, obtained from a patient treated with radiotherapy plus ipilimumab. The sequence was collected from a human donor with non-small cell lung cancer who had stable disease on radiotherapy plus ipilimumab. V and J are TRBV5-4 and TRBJ1-6, with D hard to call. The CDR3 coding sequence is TGTGCCAGCAGCTTGGCCGGCCCCCCGAGCACCTCACCCCTCCACTTT. Translated: CASSLAGPPSTSPLHF.